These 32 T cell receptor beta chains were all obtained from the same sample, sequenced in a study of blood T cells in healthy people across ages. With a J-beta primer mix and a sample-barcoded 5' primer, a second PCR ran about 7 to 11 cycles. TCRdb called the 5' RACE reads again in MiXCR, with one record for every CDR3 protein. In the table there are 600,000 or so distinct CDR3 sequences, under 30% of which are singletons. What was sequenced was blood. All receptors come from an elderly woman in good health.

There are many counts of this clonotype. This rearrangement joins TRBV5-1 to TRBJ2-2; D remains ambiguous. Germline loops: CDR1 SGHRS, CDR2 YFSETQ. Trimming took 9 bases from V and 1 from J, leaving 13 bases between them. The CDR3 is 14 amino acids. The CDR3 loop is CATKGIQNTGELFF. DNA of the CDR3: TGCGCCACCAAAGGGATCCAGAACACCGGGGAGCTGTTTTTT.

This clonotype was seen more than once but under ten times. CDR3 DNA sequence: TGTGCCAGCAGCCCACCCGCATGGACTAGCGGCACAGATACGCAGTATTTT. This translates into CASSPPAWTSGTDTQYF. This chain links TRBV12-3 or TRBV12-4 with TRBJ2-3, with 9 bases fitting TRBD2. Trimming took 6 bases from V and 1 from J; bases not matched to a gene: 11. The CDR3 sequence is 17 residues long.

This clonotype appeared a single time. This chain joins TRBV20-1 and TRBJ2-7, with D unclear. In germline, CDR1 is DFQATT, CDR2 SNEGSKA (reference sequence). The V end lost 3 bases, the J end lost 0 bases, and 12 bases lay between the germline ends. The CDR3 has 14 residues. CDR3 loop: CSARETRSSYEQYF. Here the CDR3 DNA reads TGCAGTGCTAGGGAAACTCGGAGCTCCTACGAGCAGTACTTC.

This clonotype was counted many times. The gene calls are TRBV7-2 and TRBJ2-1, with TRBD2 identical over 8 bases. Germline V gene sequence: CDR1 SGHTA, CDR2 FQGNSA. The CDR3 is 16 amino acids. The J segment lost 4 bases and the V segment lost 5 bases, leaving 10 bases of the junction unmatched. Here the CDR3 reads CASSPVDGGAYNEQFF. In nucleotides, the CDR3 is TGTGCCAGCAGCCCCGTAGACGGGGGGGCTTACAATGAGCAGTTCTTC.

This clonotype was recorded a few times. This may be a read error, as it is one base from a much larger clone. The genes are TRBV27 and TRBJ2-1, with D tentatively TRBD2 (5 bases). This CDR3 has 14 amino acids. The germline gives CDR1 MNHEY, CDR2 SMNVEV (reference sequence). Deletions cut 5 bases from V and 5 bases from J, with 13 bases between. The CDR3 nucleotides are TGTGCCAGCAGTCCCAGGCGAGGGCACAATGAGCAGTTCTTC. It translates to CASSPRRGHNEQFF.

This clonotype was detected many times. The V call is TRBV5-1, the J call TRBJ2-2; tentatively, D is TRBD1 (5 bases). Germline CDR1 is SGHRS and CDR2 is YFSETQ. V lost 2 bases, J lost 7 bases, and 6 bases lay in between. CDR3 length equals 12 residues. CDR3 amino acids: CASSLQVGELFF. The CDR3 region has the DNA TGCGCCAGCAGCTTACAGGTCGGGGAGCTGTTTTTT.

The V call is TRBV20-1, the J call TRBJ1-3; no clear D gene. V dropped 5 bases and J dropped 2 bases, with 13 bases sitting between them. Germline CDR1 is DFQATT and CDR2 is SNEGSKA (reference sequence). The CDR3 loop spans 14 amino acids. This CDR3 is CSAFRRSPGNTIYF. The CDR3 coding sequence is TGCAGTGCTTTTAGGAGGTCGCCTGGAAACACCATATATTTT.

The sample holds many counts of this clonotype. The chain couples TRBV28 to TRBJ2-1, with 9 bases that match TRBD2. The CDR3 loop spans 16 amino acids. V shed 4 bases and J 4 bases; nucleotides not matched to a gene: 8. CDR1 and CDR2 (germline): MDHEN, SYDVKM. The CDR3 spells CASSSPGLAGYNEQFF. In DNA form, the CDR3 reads TGTGCCAGCAGTTCCCCCGGCCTAGCGGGGTACAATGAGCAGTTCTTC.

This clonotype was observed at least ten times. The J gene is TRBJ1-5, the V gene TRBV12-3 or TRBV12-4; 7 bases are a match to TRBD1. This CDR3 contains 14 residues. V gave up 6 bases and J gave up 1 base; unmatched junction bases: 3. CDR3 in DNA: TGTGCCAGCAGATCGACAGGGAGCAATCAGCCCCAGCATTTT. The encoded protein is CASRSTGSNQPQHF.

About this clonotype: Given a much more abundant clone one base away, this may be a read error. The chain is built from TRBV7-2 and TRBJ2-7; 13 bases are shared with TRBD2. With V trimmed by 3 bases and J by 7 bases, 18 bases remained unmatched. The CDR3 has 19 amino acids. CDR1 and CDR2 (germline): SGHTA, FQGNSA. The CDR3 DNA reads TGTGCCAGCAGCTTTACCGGGACTAGCGGGATCCCAGGGCACAATGAGCAGTACTTC. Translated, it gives CASSFTGTSGIPGHNEQYF.

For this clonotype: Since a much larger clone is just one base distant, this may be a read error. CDR3 loop: CVSSLEGRGNQPQHF. The CDR3 DNA sequence: TGCGTCAGCAGCTTGGAGGGTAGAGGGAATCAGCCCCAGCATTTT. This chain uses TRBV5-1 with TRBJ1-5; the D is unclear. Per the germline V gene, CDR1 is SGHRS and CDR2 is YFSETQ. The CDR3 spans 15 residues. The complete variable domain, with remaining parts taken from reference TRBV5-1 and TRBJ1-5, reads KAGVTQTPRYLIKTRGQQVTLSCSPISGHRSVSWYQQTPGQGLQFLFEYFSETQRNKGNFPGRFSGRQFSNSRSEMNVSTLELGDSALYLCVSSLEGRGNQPQHFGDGTRLSIL.

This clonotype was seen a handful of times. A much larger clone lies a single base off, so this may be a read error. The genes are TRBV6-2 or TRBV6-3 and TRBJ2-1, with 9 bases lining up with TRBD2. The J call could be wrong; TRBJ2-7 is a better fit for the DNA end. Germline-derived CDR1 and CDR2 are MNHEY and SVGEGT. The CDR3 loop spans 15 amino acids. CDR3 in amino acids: CASRDSGGSYNEQYF. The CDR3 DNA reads TGTGCCAGCAGAGATAGCGGGGGTTCCTACAATGAGCAGTACTTC.

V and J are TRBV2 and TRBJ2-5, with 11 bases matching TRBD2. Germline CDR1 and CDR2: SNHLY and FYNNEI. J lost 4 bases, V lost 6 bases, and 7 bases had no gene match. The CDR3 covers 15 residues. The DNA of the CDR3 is TGTGCCAGCAGCGGTAGCGGGAGGGCCGTAGAGACCCAGTACTTC. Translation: CASSGSGRAVETQYF. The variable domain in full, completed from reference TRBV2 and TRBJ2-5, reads EPEVTQTPSHQVTQMGQEVILRCVPISNHLYFYWYRQILGQKVEFLVSFYNNEISEKSEIFDDQFSVERPDGSNFTLKIRSTKLEDSAMYFCASSGSGRAVETQYFGPGTRLLVL.

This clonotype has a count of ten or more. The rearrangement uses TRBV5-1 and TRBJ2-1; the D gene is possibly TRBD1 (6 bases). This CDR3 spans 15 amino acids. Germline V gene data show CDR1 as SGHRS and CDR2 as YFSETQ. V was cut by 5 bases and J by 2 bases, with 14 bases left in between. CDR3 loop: CASRSGQLTYNEQFF. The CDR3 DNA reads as TGCGCCAGCAGAAGCGGACAGTTAACCTACAATGAGCAGTTCTTC.

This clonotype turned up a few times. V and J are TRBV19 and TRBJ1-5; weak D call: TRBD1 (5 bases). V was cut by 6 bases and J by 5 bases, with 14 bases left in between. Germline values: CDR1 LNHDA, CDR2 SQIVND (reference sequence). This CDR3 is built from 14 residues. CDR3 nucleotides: TGTGCCAGTAGCGCCGGGACGCTCGATCAGCCCCAGCATTTT. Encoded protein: CASSAGTLDQPQHF.

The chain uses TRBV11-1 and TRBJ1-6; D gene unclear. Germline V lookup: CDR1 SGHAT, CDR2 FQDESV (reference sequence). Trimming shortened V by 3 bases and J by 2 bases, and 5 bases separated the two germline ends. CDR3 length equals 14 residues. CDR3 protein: CASSLVAYNSPLHF. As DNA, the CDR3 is TGTGCCAGCAGCTTGGTGGCCTATAATTCACCCCTCCACTTT. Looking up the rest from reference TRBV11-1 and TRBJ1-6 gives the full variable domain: EAEVAQSPRYKITEKSQAVAFWCDPISGHATLYWYRQILGQGPELLVQFQDESVVDDSQLPKDRFSAERLKGVDSTLKIQPAELGDSAMYLCASSLVAYNSPLHFGNGTRLTVT.

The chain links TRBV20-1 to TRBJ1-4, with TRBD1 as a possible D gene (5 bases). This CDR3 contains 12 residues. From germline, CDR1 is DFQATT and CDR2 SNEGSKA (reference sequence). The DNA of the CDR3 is TGCGCTAGGAGGGGCTTTAATGAAAAACTGTTTTTT. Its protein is CARRGFNEKLFF.

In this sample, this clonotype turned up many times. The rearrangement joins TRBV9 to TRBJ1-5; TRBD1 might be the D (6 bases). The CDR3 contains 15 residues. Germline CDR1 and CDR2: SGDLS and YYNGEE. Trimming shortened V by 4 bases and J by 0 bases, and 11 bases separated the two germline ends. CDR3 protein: CASSSTGNSNQPQHF. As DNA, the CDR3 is TGTGCCAGCAGCTCGACAGGTAATAGCAATCAGCCCCAGCATTTT.

Here the CDR3 reads CASSFKRGISYEQYF. DNA of the CDR3: TGTGCCAGCAGTTTCAAGCGGGGAATCTCCTACGAGCAGTACTTC. The rearrangement uses TRBV6-2 or TRBV6-3 and TRBJ2-7; 7 nucleotides line up with TRBD2. Germline values: CDR1 MNHEY, CDR2 SVGEGT. This CDR3 is built from 15 residues. The ends lost 4 bases at V and 0 bases at J; junction bases unmatched: 6.

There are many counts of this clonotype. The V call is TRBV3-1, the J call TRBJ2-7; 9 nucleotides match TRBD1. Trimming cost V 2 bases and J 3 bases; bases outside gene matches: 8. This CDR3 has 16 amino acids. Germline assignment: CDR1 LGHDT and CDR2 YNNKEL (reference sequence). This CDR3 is CASSQTTGTGNYEQYF. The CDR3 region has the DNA TGTGCCAGCAGCCAAACAACCGGGACAGGGAACTACGAGCAGTACTTC.

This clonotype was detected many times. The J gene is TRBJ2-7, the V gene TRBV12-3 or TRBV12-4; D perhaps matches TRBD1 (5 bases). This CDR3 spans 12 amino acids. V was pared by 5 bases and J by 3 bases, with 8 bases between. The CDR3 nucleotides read TGTGCCAGCAGTACCGACAGCTACGAGCAGTACTTC. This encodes CASSTDSYEQYF.

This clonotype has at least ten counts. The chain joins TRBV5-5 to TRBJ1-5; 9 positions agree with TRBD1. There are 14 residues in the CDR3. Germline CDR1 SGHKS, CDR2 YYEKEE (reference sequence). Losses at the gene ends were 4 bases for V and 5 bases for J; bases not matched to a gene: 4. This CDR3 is CASSGTGIDQPQHF. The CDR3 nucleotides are TGTGCCAGCAGCGGGACAGGGATCGATCAGCCCCAGCATTTT.

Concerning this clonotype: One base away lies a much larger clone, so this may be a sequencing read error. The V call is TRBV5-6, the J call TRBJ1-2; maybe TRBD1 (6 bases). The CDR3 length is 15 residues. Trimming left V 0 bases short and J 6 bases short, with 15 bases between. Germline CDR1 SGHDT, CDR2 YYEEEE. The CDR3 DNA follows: TGTGCCAGCAGCTTGGGCGGGGGCGCGAGAGATGGCTACACCTTC. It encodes CASSLGGGARDGYTF.

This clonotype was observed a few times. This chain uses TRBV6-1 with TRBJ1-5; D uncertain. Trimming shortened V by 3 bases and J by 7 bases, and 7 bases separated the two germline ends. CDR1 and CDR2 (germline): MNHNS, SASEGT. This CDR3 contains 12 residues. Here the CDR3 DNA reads TGTGCCAGCAGTGAGCTGGGGCAGCCCCAGCATTTT. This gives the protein CASSELGQPQHF.

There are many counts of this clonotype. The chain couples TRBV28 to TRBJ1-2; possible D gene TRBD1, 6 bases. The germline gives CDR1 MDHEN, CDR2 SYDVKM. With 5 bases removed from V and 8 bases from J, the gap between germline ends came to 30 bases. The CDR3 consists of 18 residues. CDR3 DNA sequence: TGTGCCAGCAGTCCTATTATTGAGTCGGGACACAGCTTATGGGGCTACACCTTC. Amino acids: CASSPIIESGHSLWGYTF.

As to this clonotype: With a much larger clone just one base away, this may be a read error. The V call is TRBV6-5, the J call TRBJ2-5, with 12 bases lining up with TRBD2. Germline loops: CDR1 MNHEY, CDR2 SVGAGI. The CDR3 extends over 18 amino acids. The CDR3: CASSYSRLAGDLQETRYF. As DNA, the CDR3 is TGTGCCAGCAGTTACTCGAGACTAGCGGGGGACCTCCAAGAGACCCGGTACTTC.

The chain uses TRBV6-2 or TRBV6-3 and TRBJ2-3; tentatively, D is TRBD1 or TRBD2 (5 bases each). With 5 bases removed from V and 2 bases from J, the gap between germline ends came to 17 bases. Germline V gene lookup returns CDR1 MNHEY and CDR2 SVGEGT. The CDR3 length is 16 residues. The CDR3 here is CASSLNPRGDTDTQYF. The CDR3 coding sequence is TGTGCCAGCAGTCTTAACCCGAGGGGAGACACAGATACGCAGTATTTT.

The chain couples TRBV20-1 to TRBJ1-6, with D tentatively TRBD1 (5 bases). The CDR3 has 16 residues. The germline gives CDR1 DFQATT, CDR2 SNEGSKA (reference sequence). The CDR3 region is CNANGEGSAYNSPLHF. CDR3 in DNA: TGCAATGCAAATGGGGAGGGGTCTGCCTATAATTCACCCCTCCACTTT.

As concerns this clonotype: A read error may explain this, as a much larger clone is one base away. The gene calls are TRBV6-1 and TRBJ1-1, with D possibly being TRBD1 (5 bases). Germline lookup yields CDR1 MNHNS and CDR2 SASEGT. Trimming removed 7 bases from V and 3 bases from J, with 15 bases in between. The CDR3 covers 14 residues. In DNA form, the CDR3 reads TGTGCCAGCACCTTAGGGGAGGTTGACACTGAAGCTTTCTTT. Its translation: CASTLGEVDTEAFF.

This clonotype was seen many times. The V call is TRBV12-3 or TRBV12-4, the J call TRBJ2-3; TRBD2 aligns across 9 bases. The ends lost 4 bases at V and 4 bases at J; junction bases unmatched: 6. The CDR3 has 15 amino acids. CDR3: CASSSSTSGSDTQYF. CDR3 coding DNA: TGTGCCAGCAGTTCCTCGACTAGCGGCTCAGATACGCAGTATTTT.

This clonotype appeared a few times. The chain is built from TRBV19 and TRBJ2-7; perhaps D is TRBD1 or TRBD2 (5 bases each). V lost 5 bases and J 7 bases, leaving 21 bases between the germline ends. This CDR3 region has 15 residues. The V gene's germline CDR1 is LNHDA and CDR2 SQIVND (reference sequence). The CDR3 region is CASSVTWDPSGEQYF. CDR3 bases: TGTGCCAGTAGTGTTACCTGGGACCCCTCCGGGGAGCAGTACTTC.

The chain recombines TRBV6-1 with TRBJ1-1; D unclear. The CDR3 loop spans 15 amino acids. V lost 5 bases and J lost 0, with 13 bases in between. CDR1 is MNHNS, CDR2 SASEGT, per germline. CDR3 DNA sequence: TGTGCCAGCAGTCCTCGGACCCCCATGAACACTGAAGCTTTCTTT. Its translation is CASSPRTPMNTEAFF.